This T cell receptor beta chain was observed in a study of cytomegalovirus exposure and HLA in healthy donors. Overall study findings and caveats: The authors assumed roughly uniform sequencing depth across donors for presence/absence analyses. The listing of 150 or so TCR beta chains classed them as cytomegalovirus-associated.

These donors counted as nominally healthy when sampled, but unrecorded immune exposures were likely. Points on this clone: Its specificity is not known.

13 Jbeta primers and 60 Vbeta primers were used for the PCR. This table comes from immunoSEQ multiplex PCR, and its TCRdb copy is limited to in-frame clones, with some not included. This sample has 200,000 or so clones, with under 90% found just once. The material sequenced was PBMCs. The receptor comes from a human donor in good health.

The CDR3 DNA reads TGTGCCAGCAGTCTCGGACTAGCGGCGAACTACGAGCAGTACTTC. Protein product: CASSLGLAANYEQYF. V and J are TRBV7-9 and TRBJ2-5, with 10 bases identical to TRBD2. The assigned J gene may be wrong: the sequence end matches TRBJ2-7 better. This CDR3 region has 15 residues. Germline V CDR1 and CDR2: SEHNR, FQNEAQ (reference sequence).